The 21 T cell receptor beta chains below all came from one sample that was sequenced in a study of OX40 agonist ivuxolimab in advanced cancers. Profiled with immunoSEQ multiplex PCR; TCRdb holds only in-frame clones, not every one. The sample has tens of thousands of clones, roughly 87% seen once. This specimen consisted of CD4+ or CD8+ T cells sorted from blood, obtained in a trial of the OX40 agonist ivuxolimab. The source is an adult with an advanced solid tumor such as melanoma, head and neck, liver or kidney cancer.

This clone has a handful of counts. At one of its ends the junction is not consistent with the germline gene, which may arise from a read error. The chain links TRBV4-2 to TRBJ1-6; D gene ambiguous. The CDR3 is made up of 16 amino acids. Germline V lookup: CDR1 LGHNA, CDR2 YNFKEQ. The CDR3 region has the DNA TGTGCCAGCAACCAAGACATAGGAGAGTATAATTCACCCCTCCACTTT. This codes for CASNQDIGEYNSPLHF.

V usage is TRBV27 and J usage is TRBJ2-1, with D perhaps TRBD2 (5 bases). CDR3 length: 15 residues. V gave up 7 bases and J gave up 0 bases, with 13 bases separating them. CDR1 is MNHEY and CDR2 is SMNVEV in the germline V gene (reference sequence). DNA for the CDR3: TGTGCCAGCACCCCGGACGGACTCTCCTACAATGAGCAGTTCTTC. This encodes CASTPDGLSYNEQFF.

For the CDR3, the DNA is TGTGCCAGCAGTGAAAACCGGGACAGGGGGCGTCGAGAGACCCAGTACTTC. Its translation: CASSENRDRGRRETQYF. V is TRBV6-1 and J is TRBJ2-5; 12 bases agree with TRBD1. The J segment lost 4 bases and the V segment lost 2 bases, leaving 8 bases of the junction unmatched. CDR3 size: 17 residues. CDR1 and CDR2 (germline): MNHNS, SASEGT.

The chain joins TRBV10-3 to TRBJ1-6, with D tentatively TRBD1 (5 bases). CDR3 length equals 17 residues. The V and J ends lost 0 bases and 0 bases respectively, with 9 bases between them. Germline CDR1 ENHRY, CDR2 SYGVKD. CDR3 in DNA: TGTGCCATCAGTGAGTCGGCAGGGAGCTCCTATAATTCACCCCTCCACTTT. Translating gives CAISESAGSSYNSPLHF.

V and J are TRBV18 and TRBJ2-3; no clear D gene. Trimming stripped 2 bases from V and 7 bases from J, with 10 bases between. The CDR3 is 13 residues long. CDR1 is KGHSH, CDR2 LQKENI, per germline. Written as DNA, the CDR3 is TGTGCCAGCTCACCAACTAAAGGAAATACGCAGTATTTT. Amino acids: CASSPTKGNTQYF.

The V and J genes are TRBV6-5 and TRBJ2-1, with TRBD2 identical over 7 bases. The CDR3 length is 15 residues. The germline V gene has CDR1 MNHEY and CDR2 SVGAGI. With V trimmed by 4 bases and J by 8 bases, 11 bases remained unmatched. The CDR3 loop is CASSFRTSKGDEQFF. The CDR3 bases are TGTGCCAGCAGTTTTCGGACTAGTAAGGGAGATGAGCAGTTCTTC.

V and J are TRBV2 and TRBJ2-5; 7 bases align to TRBD1. Losses at the gene ends were 7 bases for V and 4 bases for J; bases not matched to a gene: 6. CDR1 is SNHLY and CDR2 is FYNNEI in the germline V gene. There are 13 residues in the CDR3. The CDR3 here is CASIIDRAETQYF. CDR3 sequence (DNA): TGTGCCAGCATCATCGACAGGGCAGAGACCCAGTACTTC.

This clone was found a few times. V gene TRBV4-2 combines with J gene TRBJ1-6; no reliable D call. V was cut by 4 bases and J by 7 bases, with 11 bases left in between. This CDR3 has 14 amino acids. In germline, CDR1 is LGHNA, CDR2 YNFKEQ. The CDR3 here is CASSLPALNSPLHF. CDR3 DNA sequence: TGTGCCAGCAGCCTTCCCGCCCTGAATTCACCCCTCCACTTT.

J is TRBJ2-7 and V is TRBV5-1; D might be TRBD1 (6 bases). Germline V lookup: CDR1 SGHRS, CDR2 YFSETQ. The length of the CDR3 is 15 residues. The V end was cut by 0 bases, the J end by 2 bases, with 12 bases between. This chain's CDR3 is CASSLAQGTTYEQYF. DNA for the CDR3: TGCGCCAGCAGCTTGGCACAGGGTACAACCTACGAGCAGTACTTC.

This clone was seen just once. V is TRBV4-3 and J is TRBJ2-7, with 10 bases fitting TRBD2. V was clipped by 0 bases and J by 3 bases; unmatched bases: 11. The length of the CDR3 is 18 residues. The germline gives CDR1 LGHNA, CDR2 YSLEER. Here the CDR3 DNA reads TGCGCCAGCAGCCAAGATCTAGTTGGGACTAGCGTTGACTACGAGCAGTACTTC. Protein product: CASSQDLVGTSVDYEQYF.

This chain joins TRBV11-1 and TRBJ1-6; TRBD1 aligns across 10 bases. The CDR3 contains 15 residues. With V trimmed by 5 bases and J by 7 bases, 5 bases remained unmatched. CDR1 is SGHAT and CDR2 is FQDESV in the germline V gene (reference sequence). The CDR3 DNA reads as TGTGCCAGCAGCGGAGGGGGACAGGGGAATTCACCCCTCCACTTT. Protein: CASSGGGQGNSPLHF.

This clone was observed a handful of times. The V and J genes are TRBV6-5 and TRBJ2-7, with 10 bases fitting TRBD1. The germline V gene encodes CDR1 MNHEY and CDR2 SVGAGI. The length of the CDR3 is 15 residues. The V gene end was trimmed by 5 bases and the J gene end by 5 bases; junction bases not matched to a gene: 9. CDR3 coding DNA: TGTGCCAGCAGTCCACTAGACAGGGGGCTGAACGAGCAGTACTTC. Translation gives CASSPLDRGLNEQYF.

The chain joins TRBV27 to TRBJ2-7; D is uncertain. Germline values: CDR1 MNHEY, CDR2 SMNVEV (reference sequence). The CDR3 consists of 12 residues. Trimming removed 5 bases at V and 6 bases at J, with 11 bases between. CDR3 region: CASSPYKGEQYF. CDR3 bases: TGTGCCAGCAGTCCCTACAAGGGCGAGCAGTACTTC.

V gene TRBV4-1 combines with J gene TRBJ2-2, with 9 bases aligning to TRBD1. Germline V gene lookup returns CDR1 MGHRA and CDR2 YSYEKL. The CDR3 is 16 residues long. V was clipped by 6 bases and J by 1 base; unmatched bases: 6. The CDR3 loop reads CASSHPGQGNTGELFF. The CDR3 DNA follows: TGCGCCAGCAGTCACCCGGGACAGGGGAACACCGGGGAGCTGTTTTTT.

The chain combines TRBV7-9 with TRBJ1-4; D not certain. Germline loops: CDR1 SEHNR, CDR2 FQNEAQ (reference sequence). Deletions cut 2 bases from V and 0 bases from J, with 10 bases between. The CDR3 loop spans 16 amino acids. Here the CDR3 DNA reads TGTGCCAGCAGCTTAATGCGGACCCCAACTAATGAAAAACTGTTTTTT. It translates to CASSLMRTPTNEKLFF.

This clone has just one count. The rearrangement uses TRBV10-2 and TRBJ2-1; TRBD2 agrees at 9 bases. The CDR3 length is 15 residues. Trimming at V came to 8 bases and at J to 5 bases, leaving 10 bases not matched to a gene. Germline values: CDR1 WSHSY, CDR2 SAAADI. CDR3 bases: TGCGCCAGCGGAGAGCGGGGGGAACCTCACAATGAGCAGTTCTTC. Protein product: CASGERGEPHNEQFF.

This chain links TRBV4-1 with TRBJ2-1; 14 bases are a match to TRBD2. CDR1 and CDR2 (germline): MGHRA, YSYEKL. V gave up 0 bases and J gave up 16 bases; unmatched junction bases: 11. The CDR3 contains 16 residues. The CDR3 nucleotides are TGCGCCAGCAGCCAAGAAGCTCAGACTAGCGGGGGGGCGAGCTTCTTC. Translating gives CASSQEAQTSGGASFF.

The chain carries TRBV19 and TRBJ2-7, with D uncertain. V was cut by 7 bases and J by 2 bases, with 6 bases left in between. CDR1 is LNHDA, CDR2 SQIVND, per germline (reference sequence). CDR3 size: 11 residues. The CDR3 protein is CASKGTYEQYF. The CDR3 coding sequence is TGTGCCAGTAAAGGGACCTACGAGCAGTACTTC.

This chain connects TRBV19 to TRBJ1-1; D uncertain. This CDR3 comprises 16 residues. Germline values: CDR1 LNHDA, CDR2 SQIVND (reference sequence). V lost 3 bases to trimming and J lost 1 base, with 15 bases between them. CDR3 DNA sequence: TGTGCCAGTAGTATGGGTTTGAAGGTGGGGAACACTGAAGCTTTCTTT. Protein: CASSMGLKVGNTEAFF.

The chain combines TRBV19 with TRBJ2-2; TRBD1 or TRBD2 may be the D gene (5 bases each). This CDR3 contains 17 residues. Germline loops: CDR1 LNHDA, CDR2 SQIVND (reference sequence). Trimming stripped 3 bases from V and 10 bases from J, with 24 bases between. The CDR3 region is CASSMTAFRTLGAELFF. CDR3 bases: TGTGCCAGTAGTATGACCGCTTTCCGGACTCTCGGGGCGGAGCTGTTTTTT.

The V gene is TRBV7-2, the J gene TRBJ2-5; D may be TRBD2 (7 bases). The germline CDR1 and CDR2 sequences are SGHTA and FQGNSA. V lost 0 bases and J 5 bases, leaving 13 bases between the germline ends. This CDR3 has 15 residues. CDR3 protein: CASSLAGGPWETQYF. The DNA for the CDR3 is TGTGCCAGCAGCTTAGCGGGGGGGCCATGGGAGACCCAGTACTTC.